This TCR beta chain was documented in a study of human CD8 memory T cell subsets. It was CCR7+ PD-1+ TIGIT+ early memory CD8+ T cells with exhausted-like traits that constituted TPEX cells. By negative magnetic separation, total CD8+ T cells were enriched. Libraries of TCR beta chains were produced by 5' RACE (UMI-labeled). TCRdb reanalyzed the 5' RACE reads and collapses them to one entry per CDR3 protein, without DNA. This sample's clone table lists about 6,600 distinct CDR3 sequences. CDR3 size: 15 residues. Germline V lookup: CDR1 DFQATT, CDR2 SNEGSKA (reference sequence). The clonotype was recovered from a human donor in good health. V gene TRBV20-1 combines with J gene TRBJ2-1. Source material: CD8+ T cells from PBMCs. The CDR3 sequence: CSARDPPDLGYEQFF.